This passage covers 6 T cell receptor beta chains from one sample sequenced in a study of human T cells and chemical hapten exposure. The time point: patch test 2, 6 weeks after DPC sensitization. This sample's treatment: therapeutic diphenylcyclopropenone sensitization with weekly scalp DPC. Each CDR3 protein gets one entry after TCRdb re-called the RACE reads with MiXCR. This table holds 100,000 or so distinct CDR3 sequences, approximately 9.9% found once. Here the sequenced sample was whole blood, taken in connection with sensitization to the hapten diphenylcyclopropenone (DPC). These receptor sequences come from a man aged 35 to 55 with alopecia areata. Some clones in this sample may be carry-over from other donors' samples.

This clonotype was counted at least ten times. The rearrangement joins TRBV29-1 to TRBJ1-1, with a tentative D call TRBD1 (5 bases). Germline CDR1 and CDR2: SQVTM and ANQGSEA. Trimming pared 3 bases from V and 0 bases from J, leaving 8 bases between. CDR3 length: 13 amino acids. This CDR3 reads CSVEGRLNTEAFF. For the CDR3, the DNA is TGCAGCGTTGAGGGACGGCTGAACACTGAAGCTTTCTTT.

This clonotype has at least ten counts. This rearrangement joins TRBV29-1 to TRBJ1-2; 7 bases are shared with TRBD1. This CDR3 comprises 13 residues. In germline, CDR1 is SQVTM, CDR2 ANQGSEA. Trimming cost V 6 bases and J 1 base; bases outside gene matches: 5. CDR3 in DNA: TGCAGCGTGGCCCAGGGGGATAACTATGGCTACACCTTC. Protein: CSVAQGDNYGYTF.

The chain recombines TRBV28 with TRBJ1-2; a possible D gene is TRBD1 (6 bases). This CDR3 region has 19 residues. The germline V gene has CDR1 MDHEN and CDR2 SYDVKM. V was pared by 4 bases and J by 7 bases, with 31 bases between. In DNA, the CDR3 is TGTGCCAGCAGTTCCCCTCAGAGCGGGTCGCAGGGGACCCGTGGTGGCTACACCTTC. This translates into CASSSPQSGSQGTRGGYTF.

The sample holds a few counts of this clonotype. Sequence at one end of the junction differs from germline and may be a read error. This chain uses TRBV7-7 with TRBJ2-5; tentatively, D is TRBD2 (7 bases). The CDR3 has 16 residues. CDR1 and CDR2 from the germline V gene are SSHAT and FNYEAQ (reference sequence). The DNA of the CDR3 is TGTGCTAGCAGCTTGGGCTGGGGGGGCGCGTCTGAGACCCAGTACTTC. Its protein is CASSLGWGGASETQYF.

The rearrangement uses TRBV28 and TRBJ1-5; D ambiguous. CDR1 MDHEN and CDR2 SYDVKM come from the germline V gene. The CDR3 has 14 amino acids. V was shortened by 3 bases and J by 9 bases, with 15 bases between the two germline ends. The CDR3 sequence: CASSLMSDSWPQHF. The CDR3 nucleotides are TGTGCCAGCAGTTTGATGTCCGATTCTTGGCCCCAGCATTTT.

The CDR3 loop reads CASSAGGGNEQFF. CDR3 nucleotides: TGTGCCAGCAGTGCAGGGGGCGGCAATGAGCAGTTCTTC. This chain connects TRBV2 to TRBJ2-1; 8 bases agree with TRBD1. Germline values: CDR1 SNHLY, CDR2 FYNNEI. CDR3 length equals 13 residues. V shed 4 bases and J 6 bases; nucleotides not matched to a gene: 2.